Reported below is one TCR beta chain. As yet, its antigen is unknown. These data are taken from a study of CD8+ T cells in alopecia areata. The CDR3 has 16 amino acids. Trimming stripped 4 bases from V and 1 base from J, with 16 bases between. CDR1 and CDR2 (germline): MNHNY, SVGAGI (reference sequence). Sorting of the five patients' CD4+ cells gave CD25+CD127- cells as the output. Alopecia areata patients had lesional scalp punch biopsies and peripheral blood taken from them. Points from the study as a whole: Compared with mice, patients displayed less clear TCR sharing, possibly for HLA-related reasons. Researchers report lesional scalp, most notably alopecia totalis/universalis, outstripped normal scalp in clonality.

RNA was extracted and reverse transcribed into cDNA as the sequencing template. The repertoire was sequenced with immunoSEQ multiplex PCR; TCRdb's copy has only in-frame clones and lacks some. This repertoire shows about 37,000 clones, around half found once; its top ten account for under 2%. The TCR was taken from a human donor with alopecia areata. Sample: CD4+ Tregs sorted from blood. The chain recombines TRBV6-6 with TRBJ1-1, with D possibly being TRBD1 (5 bases). The DNA of the CDR3 is TGTGCCAGCAGTTCGGCCCCTGGGGGAGAGAACACTGAAGCTTTCTTT. This codes for CASSSAPGGENTEAFF.